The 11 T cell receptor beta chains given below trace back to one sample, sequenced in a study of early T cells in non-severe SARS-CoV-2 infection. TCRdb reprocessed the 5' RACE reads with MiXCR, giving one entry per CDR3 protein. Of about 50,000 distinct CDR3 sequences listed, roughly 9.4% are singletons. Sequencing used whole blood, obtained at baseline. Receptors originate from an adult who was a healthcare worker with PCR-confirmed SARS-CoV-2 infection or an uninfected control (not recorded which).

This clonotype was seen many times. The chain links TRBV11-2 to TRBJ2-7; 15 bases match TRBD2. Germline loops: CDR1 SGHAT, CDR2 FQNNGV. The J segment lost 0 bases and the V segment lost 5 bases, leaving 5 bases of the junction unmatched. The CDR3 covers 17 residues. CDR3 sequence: CASSPGLAGGSSYEQYF. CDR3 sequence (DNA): TGTGCCAGCAGCCCTGGACTAGCGGGAGGGAGCTCCTACGAGCAGTACTTC.

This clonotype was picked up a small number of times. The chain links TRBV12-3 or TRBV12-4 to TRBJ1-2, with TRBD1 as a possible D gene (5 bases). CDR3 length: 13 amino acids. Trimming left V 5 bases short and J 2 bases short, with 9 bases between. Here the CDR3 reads CASSPGLNYGYTF. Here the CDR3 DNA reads TGTGCCAGCAGTCCGGGACTGAACTATGGCTACACCTTC.

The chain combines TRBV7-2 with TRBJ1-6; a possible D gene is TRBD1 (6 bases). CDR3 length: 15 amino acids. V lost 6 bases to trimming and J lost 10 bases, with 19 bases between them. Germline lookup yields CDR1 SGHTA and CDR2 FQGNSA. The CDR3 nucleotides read TGTGCCAGCAGGGCCAACAGGGAGGGGAAATCACCCCTCCACTTT. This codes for CASRANREGKSPLHF.

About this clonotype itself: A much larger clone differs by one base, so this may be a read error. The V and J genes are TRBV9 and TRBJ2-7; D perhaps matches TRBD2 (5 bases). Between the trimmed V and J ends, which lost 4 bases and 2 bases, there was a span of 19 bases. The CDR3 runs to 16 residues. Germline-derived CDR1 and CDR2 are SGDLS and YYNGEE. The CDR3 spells CASSPAPRRTTYEQYF. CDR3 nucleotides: TGTGCCAGCAGCCCCGCCCCCAGGAGGACCACCTACGAGCAGTACTTC.

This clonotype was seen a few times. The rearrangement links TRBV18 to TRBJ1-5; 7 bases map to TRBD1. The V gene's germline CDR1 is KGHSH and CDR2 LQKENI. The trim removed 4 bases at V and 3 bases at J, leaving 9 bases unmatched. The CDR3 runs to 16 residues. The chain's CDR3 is CASSLAGQPYNQPQHF. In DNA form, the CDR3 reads TGTGCCAGCTCACTAGCGGGACAGCCTTACAATCAGCCCCAGCATTTT.

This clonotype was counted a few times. As DNA, the CDR3 is TGTGCCAGCAGCCGCACAGAGATGAACACTGAAGCTTTCTTT. It translates to CASSRTEMNTEAFF. The J gene is TRBJ1-1, the V gene TRBV5-5; no definite D call. Germline V gives CDR1 SGHKS, CDR2 YYEKEE (reference sequence). V dropped 4 bases and J dropped 0 bases, with 10 bases sitting between them. CDR3 length: 14 amino acids.

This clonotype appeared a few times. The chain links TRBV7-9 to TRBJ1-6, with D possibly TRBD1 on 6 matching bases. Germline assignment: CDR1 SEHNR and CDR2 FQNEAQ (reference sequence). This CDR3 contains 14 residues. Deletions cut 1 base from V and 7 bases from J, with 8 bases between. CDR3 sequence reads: CASSLGTVNSPLHF. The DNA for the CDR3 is TGTGCCAGCAGCTTAGGGACAGTGAATTCACCCCTCCACTTT. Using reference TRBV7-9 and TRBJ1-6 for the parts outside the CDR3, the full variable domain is DTGVSQNPRHKITKRGQNVTFRCDPISEHNRLYWYRQTLGQGPEFLTYFQNEAQLEKSRLLSDRFSAERPKGSFSTLEIQRTEQGDSAMYLCASSLGTVNSPLHFGNGTRLTVT.

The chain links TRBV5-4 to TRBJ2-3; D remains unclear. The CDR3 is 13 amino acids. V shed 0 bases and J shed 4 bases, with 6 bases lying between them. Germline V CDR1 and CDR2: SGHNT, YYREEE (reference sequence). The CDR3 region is CASSLAGPDTQYF. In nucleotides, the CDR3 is TGTGCCAGCAGCTTGGCGGGTCCAGATACGCAGTATTTT.

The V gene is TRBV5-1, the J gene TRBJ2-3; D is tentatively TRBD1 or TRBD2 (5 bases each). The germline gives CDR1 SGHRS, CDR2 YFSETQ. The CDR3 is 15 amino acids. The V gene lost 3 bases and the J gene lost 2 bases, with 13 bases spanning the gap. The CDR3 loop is CASSWIGEFTDTQYF. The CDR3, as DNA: TGCGCCAGCAGCTGGATAGGGGAGTTCACAGATACGCAGTATTTT.

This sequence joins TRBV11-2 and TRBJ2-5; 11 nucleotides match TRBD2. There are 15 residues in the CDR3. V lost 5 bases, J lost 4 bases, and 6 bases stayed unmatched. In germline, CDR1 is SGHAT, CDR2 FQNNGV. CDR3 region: CASSPGTSGGETQYF. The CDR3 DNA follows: TGTGCCAGCAGCCCCGGGACTAGCGGCGGAGAGACCCAGTACTTC.

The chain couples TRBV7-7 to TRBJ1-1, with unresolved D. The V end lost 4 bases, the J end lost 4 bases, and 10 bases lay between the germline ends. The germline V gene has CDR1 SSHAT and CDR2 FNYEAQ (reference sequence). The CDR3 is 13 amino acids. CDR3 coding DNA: TGTGCCAGCAGCTCAGGACCGGGCACTGAAGCTTTCTTT. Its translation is CASSSGPGTEAFF.